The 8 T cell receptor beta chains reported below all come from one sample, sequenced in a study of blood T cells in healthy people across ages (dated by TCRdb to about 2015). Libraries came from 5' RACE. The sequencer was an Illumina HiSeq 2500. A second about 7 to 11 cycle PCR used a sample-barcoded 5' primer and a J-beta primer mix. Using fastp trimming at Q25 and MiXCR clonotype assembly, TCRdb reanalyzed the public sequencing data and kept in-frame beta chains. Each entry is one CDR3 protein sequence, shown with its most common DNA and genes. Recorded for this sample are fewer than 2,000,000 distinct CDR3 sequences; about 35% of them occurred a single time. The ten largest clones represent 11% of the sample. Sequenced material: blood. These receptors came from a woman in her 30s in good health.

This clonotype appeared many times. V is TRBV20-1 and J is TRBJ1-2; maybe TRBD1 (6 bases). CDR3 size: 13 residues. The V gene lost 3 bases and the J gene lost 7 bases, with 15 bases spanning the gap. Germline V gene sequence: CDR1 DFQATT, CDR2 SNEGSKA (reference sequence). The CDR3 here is CSASRGGRSGYTF. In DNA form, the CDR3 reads TGCAGTGCTAGTCGTGGGGGGCGTAGTGGCTACACCTTC.

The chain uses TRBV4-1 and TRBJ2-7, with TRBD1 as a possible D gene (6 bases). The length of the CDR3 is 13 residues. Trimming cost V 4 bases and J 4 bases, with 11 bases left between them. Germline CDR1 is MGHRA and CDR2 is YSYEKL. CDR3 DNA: TGCGCCAGCAGCCGACAGGTAGCGTACGAGCAGTACTTC. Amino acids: CASSRQVAYEQYF.

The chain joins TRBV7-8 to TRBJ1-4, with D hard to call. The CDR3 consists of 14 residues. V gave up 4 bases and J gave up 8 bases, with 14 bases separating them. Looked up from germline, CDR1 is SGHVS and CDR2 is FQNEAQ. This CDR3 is CASSSDEEREKLFF. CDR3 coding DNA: TGTGCCAGCAGCTCCGATGAGGAGCGCGAAAAACTGTTTTTT.

The CDR3 protein is CASSYSGPAVSTDTQYF. CDR3 sequence (DNA): TGTGCCAGCAGTTACTCTGGTCCAGCGGTTAGCACAGATACGCAGTATTTT. The genes are TRBV6-5 and TRBJ2-3; D is possibly TRBD2 (5 bases). Trimming left V 0 bases short and J 0 bases short, with 13 bases between. Germline-derived CDR1 and CDR2 are MNHEY and SVGAGI. CDR3 length: 17 residues.

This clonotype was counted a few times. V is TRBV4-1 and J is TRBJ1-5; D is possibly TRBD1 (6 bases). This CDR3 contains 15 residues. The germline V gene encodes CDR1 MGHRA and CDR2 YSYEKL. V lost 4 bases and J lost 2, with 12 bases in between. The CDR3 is CASSPSPGGNQPQHF. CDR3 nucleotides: TGCGCCAGCAGCCCATCCCCAGGGGGCAATCAGCCCCAGCATTTT.

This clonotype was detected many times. The CDR3 bases are TGTGCCAGCAGCTTAGAGCGACTAGCGAATGAGCAGTTCTTC. Translating it yields CASSLERLANEQFF. V and J are TRBV7-2 and TRBJ2-1, with 8 bases aligning to TRBD2. The CDR3 sequence is 14 residues long. In germline, CDR1 is SGHTA, CDR2 FQGNSA. Germline trimming cut 1 base from V and 7 bases from J; bases unmatched to any gene: 3.

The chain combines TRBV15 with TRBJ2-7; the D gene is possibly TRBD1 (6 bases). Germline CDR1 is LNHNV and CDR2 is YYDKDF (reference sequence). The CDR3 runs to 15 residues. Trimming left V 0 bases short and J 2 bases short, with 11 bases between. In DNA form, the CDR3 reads TGTGCCACCAGCAGAGACAGGGGCCCTACCTACGAGCAGTACTTC. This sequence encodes CATSRDRGPTYEQYF.

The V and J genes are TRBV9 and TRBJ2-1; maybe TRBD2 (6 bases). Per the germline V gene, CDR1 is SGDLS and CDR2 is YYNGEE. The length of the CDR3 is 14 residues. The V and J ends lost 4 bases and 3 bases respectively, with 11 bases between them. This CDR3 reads CASSTRDHYNEQFF. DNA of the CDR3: TGTGCCAGCAGCACGCGGGACCACTACAATGAGCAGTTCTTC.